This entry features one T cell receptor (beta chain) sequence. What it binds is not known. This record belongs to a study of cytomegalovirus exposure and HLA in healthy donors. Germline loops: CDR1 GTSNPN, CDR2 SVGIG (reference sequence). The junction had 5 bases not matched to a gene; V was cut back by 5 bases and J by 6 bases. The CDR3 consists of 12 residues. General study findings and limits: In vitro experiments confirmed that three CMV-associated chains were specific for CMV antigens.

Some clones are missing from TCRdb's copy, which holds only in-frame ones; the method was immunoSEQ multiplex PCR. The sample shows tens of thousands of clones, about 89% of them seen only once. Input material: PBMCs. This chain uses TRBV30 with TRBJ2-3; the match to TRBD2 covers 7 bases. The sequence came from a man younger than 30 in good health and CMV-seronegative. The CDR3 loop reads CAWAGVPDTQYF. The CDR3 nucleotides are TGTGCCTGGGCGGGAGTTCCGGATACGCAGTATTTT.